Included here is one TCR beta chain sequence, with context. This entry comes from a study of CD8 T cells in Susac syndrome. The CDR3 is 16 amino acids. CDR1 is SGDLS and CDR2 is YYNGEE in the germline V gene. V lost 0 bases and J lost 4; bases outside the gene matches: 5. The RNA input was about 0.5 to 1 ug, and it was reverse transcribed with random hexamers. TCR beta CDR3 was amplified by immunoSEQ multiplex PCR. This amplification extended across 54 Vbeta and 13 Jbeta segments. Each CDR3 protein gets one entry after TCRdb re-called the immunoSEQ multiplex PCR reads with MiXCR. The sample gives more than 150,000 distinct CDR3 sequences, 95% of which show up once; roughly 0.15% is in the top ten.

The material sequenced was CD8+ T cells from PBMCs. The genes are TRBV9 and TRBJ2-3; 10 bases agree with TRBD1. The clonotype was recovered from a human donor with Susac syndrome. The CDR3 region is CASSVVGTGDADTQYF. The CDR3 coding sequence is TGTGCCAGCAGCGTAGTGGGGACAGGGGACGCAGATACGCAGTATTTT. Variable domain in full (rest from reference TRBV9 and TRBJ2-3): DSGVTQTPKHLITATGQRVTLRCSPRSGDLSVYWYQQSLDQGLQFLIQYYNGEERAKGNILERFSAQQFPDLHSELNLSSLELGDSALYFCASSVVGTGDADTQYFGPGTRLTVL.